The rows below give T cell receptor beta chains drawn from one sample of a study of CD8 T cells in ankylosing spondylitis. Each CDR3 protein is one row after TCRdb ran MiXCR on the 5' RACE reads. The repertoire holds about 220,000 distinct CDR3 sequences, 5.5% to 7.5% seen once, with approximately 15% in the top ten. Sequencing was carried out using blood, either unsorted or a sorted T cell fraction (not recorded which). These receptors originate from a male donor with ankylosing spondylitis. Each CDR3 is given with its conserved first and last residue. The order of the fields is clone size, D gene, J gene, V gene, CDR3 protein, CDR3 DNA. D genes are given only for firm matches. Size values are once, few and many counts, or a class for expanded clones, and some rows have none.

few,TRBD1,TRBJ2-1,TRBV28,CASRFGTGGADEQFF,TGTGCCAGCAGATTCGGGACAGGGGGCGCAGATGAGCAGTTCTTC
many,NA,TRBJ1-4,TRBV5-1,CASSSNPTEKLFF,TGCGCCAGCAGCTCGAACCCAACCGAAAAACTGTTTTTT
many,NA,TRBJ1-2,TRBV3-1,CASSPWLRQHNYGYTF,TGTGCCAGCAGCCCATGGCTGAGACAGCATAACTATGGCTACACCTTC
NA,TRBD2,TRBJ2-7,TRBV6-5,CASSYWGGDYEQYF,TGTGCCAGCAGTTACTGGGGAGGGGACTACGAGCAGTACTTC
NA,NA,TRBJ1-6,TRBV5-6,CASSLGSGSPLHF,TGTGCCAGCAGCCTGGGGTCAGGGTCACCCCTCCACTTT
NA,TRBD1,TRBJ2-5,TRBV24-1,CATSDLGTGGETQYF,TGTGCCACCAGTGATTTGGGGACAGGGGGGGAGACCCAGTACTTC
NA,NA,TRBJ2-6,TRBV4-3,CASSLHRDGANVLTF,TGCGCCAGCAGCCTCCACAGGGACGGGGCCAACGTCCTGACTTTC
NA,NA,TRBJ2-7,TRBV21-1,CASSKARQLELGYEQYF,TGTGCCAGCAGCAAAGCGCGGCAGTTGGAGCTCGGATACGAGCAGTACTTC
many,NA,TRBJ1-5,TRBV20-1,CSARGDVKTQHF,TGCAGTGCTAGAGGAGATGTTAAAACCCAGCATTTT
NA,NA,TRBJ2-2,TRBV2,CASSPQNPGELFF,TGTGCCAGCAGTCCGCAGAATCCCGGGGAGCTGTTTTTT
few,NA,TRBJ2-7,TRBV20-1,CSALSQPGSSYEQYF,TGCAGTGCCCTGAGTCAACCAGGGAGCTCCTACGAGCAGTACTTC
many,NA,TRBJ2-2,TRBV5-1,CASSLDLGSLGELFF,TGCGCCAGCAGCTTGGATCTAGGATCGTTAGGGGAGCTGTTTTTT
many,NA,TRBJ2-5,TRBV7-6,CASSLAQAGPLGTQYF,TGTGCCAGCAGCTTAGCGCAGGCAGGGCCTCTAGGGACCCAGTACTTC
many,TRBD2,TRBJ2-3,TRBV10-3,CAISGAPIAGGPDTQYF,TGTGCCATCAGTGGGGCCCCCATAGCGGGGGGGCCAGATACGCAGTATTTT
many,NA,TRBJ1-5,TRBV4-2,CASSHSSWAGNQPQHF,TGTGCCAGCAGCCACTCCTCGTGGGCCGGCAATCAGCCCCAGCATTTT
few,NA,TRBJ2-7,TRBV7-9,CASSSNSLLEQYF,TGTGCCAGCAGCTCCAACTCCCTTCTCGAGCAGTACTTC
few,NA,TRBJ1-4,TRBV9,CASSFSGREGEKLFF,TGTGCCAGCAGCTTCTCGGGCAGGGAAGGTGAAAAACTGTTTTTT
many,NA,TRBJ2-7,TRBV20-1,CSASGGDLYYEQYF,TGCAGTGCTAGCGGCGGGGACTTGTACTACGAGCAGTACTTC
many,NA,TRBJ2-1,TRBV7-8,CASSSFLGGSDEQFF,TGTGCCAGCAGTTCTTTTTTGGGGGGCAGTGATGAGCAGTTCTTC
many,TRBD2,TRBJ2-3,TRBV4-1,CASSQDLPGLADTQYF,TGCGCCAGCAGCCAAGATCTCCCGGGACTAGCAGATACGCAGTATTTT
NA,NA,TRBJ2-7,TRBV18,CASSPFHSYEQYF,TGTGCCAGCTCACCATTCCACAGCTACGAGCAGTACTTC
many,NA,TRBJ2-3,TRBV28,CASSPHPSTQYF,TGTGCCAGCAGTCCCCATCCGTCCACGCAGTATTTT
few,NA,TRBJ2-1,TRBV4-1,CASSPGVSYNEQFF,TGCGCCAGCAGCCCAGGGGTTTCCTACAATGAGCAGTTCTTC
many,TRBD1,TRBJ2-7,TRBV9,CASSVGGQGAYEQYF,TGTGCCAGCAGCGTAGGTGGACAGGGGGCCTACGAGCAGTACTTC
NA,NA,TRBJ2-1,TRBV20-1,CSVKTARSYNEQFF,TGCAGTGTCAAGACGGCCCGTTCCTACAATGAGCAGTTCTTC
many,NA,TRBJ2-5,TRBV27,CASSFLPPGALQETQYF,TGTGCCAGCAGTTTCCTCCCCCCGGGGGCCCTCCAAGAGACCCAGTACTTC
NA,NA,TRBJ1-4,TRBV5-6,CASSLRQLANEKLFF,TGTGCCAGCAGCTTGAGACAGCTTGCTAATGAAAAACTGTTTTTT
NA,TRBD1,TRBJ2-7,TRBV4-1,CASSQEGQGLSYEQYF,TGCGCCAGCAGCCAAGAGGGACAGGGGCTCTCCTACGAGCAGTACTTC
few,TRBD1,TRBJ2-7,TRBV23-1,CASSQKTGIYEQYF,TGCGCCAGCAGTCAAAAGACAGGGATCTACGAGCAGTACTTC
many,NA,TRBJ2-7,TRBV6-5,CASSYESLLGEQYF,TGTGCCAGCAGTTATGAGTCCCTGTTGGGGGAGCAGTACTTC
many,NA,TRBJ1-1,TRBV30,CAWSVRVTEAFF,TGTGCCTGGAGTGTTCGAGTCACTGAAGCTTTCTTT
NA,NA,TRBJ2-5,TRBV10-3,CAISEPNSGRETQYF,TGTGCCATCAGTGAGCCCAATTCGGGGCGAGAGACCCAGTACTTC
NA,NA,TRBJ2-5,TRBV20-1,CSAHPSWGAGETQYF,TGCAGTGCTCATCCCTCCTGGGGGGCGGGGGAGACCCAGTACTTC
NA,NA,TRBJ2-3,TRBV13,CASSLDKGAWYF,TGTGCCAGCAGCTTAGATAAGGGTGCATGGTATTTT
many,NA,TRBJ2-1,TRBV7-9,CASSLHPGNEQFF,TGTGCCAGCAGCTTACATCCGGGAAATGAGCAGTTCTTC
few,TRBD2,TRBJ2-1,TRBV4-3,CASSARSSGYNEQFF,TGCGCCAGCAGCGCCCGGTCTAGCGGTTACAATGAGCAGTTCTTC
many,TRBD1,TRBJ2-7,TRBV29-1,CSVGGTGGLYEQYF,TGCAGCGTTGGGGGGACAGGGGGATTATACGAGCAGTACTTC
NA,TRBD2,TRBJ2-5,TRBV12-3/TRBV12-4,CASSFLPGPAGGRQETQYF,TGTGCCAGCAGTTTCTTGCCGGGACCAGCGGGAGGACGACAAGAGACCCAGTACTTC
NA,TRBD1,TRBJ1-1,TRBV4-2,CASSQTGQENTEAFF,TGTGCCAGCAGCCAAACAGGACAGGAGAACACTGAAGCTTTCTTT
many,NA,TRBJ2-7,TRBV4-1,CASSQNRAHEQYF,TGCGCCAGCAGCCAGAACAGGGCCCACGAGCAGTACTTC
many,NA,TRBJ2-6,TRBV19,CASSITQGSGANVLTF,TGTGCCAGTAGTATAACTCAAGGCTCTGGGGCCAACGTCCTGACTTTC
NA,TRBD2,TRBJ2-2,TRBV11-2,CASSLLAGSTGELFF,TGTGCCAGCAGCTTACTAGCGGGGAGCACCGGGGAGCTGTTTTTT
many,NA,TRBJ1-1,TRBV20-1,CSARDRFLNTEAFF,TGCAGTGCTAGAGATCGGTTTCTGAACACTGAAGCTTTCTTT
few,NA,TRBJ2-5,TRBV6-5,CASSRGRETQYF,TGTGCCAGCAGCCGGGGCAGAGAGACCCAGTACTTC
few,NA,TRBJ2-5,TRBV4-1,CASSPGGRTIETQYF,TGCGCCAGCAGCCCGGGTGGGAGGACAATAGAGACCCAGTACTTC
many,TRBD1,TRBJ2-5,TRBV28,CASSRKDRGQETQYF,TGTGCCAGCAGTCGAAAGGACAGGGGCCAAGAGACCCAGTACTTC
many,NA,TRBJ2-7,TRBV7-6,CASSYTGLEQYF,TGTGCCAGCAGCTATACAGGGCTCGAGCAGTACTTC
many,NA,TRBJ2-1,TRBV6-2/TRBV6-3,CASSYSRSGFSSYNEQFF,TGTGCCAGCAGTTACTCGAGGTCAGGTTTTTCCTCCTACAATGAGCAGTTCTTC
many,NA,TRBJ1-1,TRBV7-9,CASSLAWGEAFF,TGTGCCAGCAGCTTAGCGTGGGGTGAAGCTTTCTTT